This TCR beta chain appears in the sequencing data of a study of graft-versus-host responses after intestinal transplantation. Overall study results and limits: The recipient marrow held GvH clones, and some of them showed up first in ileum or blood.

Measured with immunoSEQ multiplex PCR; TCRdb has only the in-frame clones, and not every one. The repertoire holds roughly 80,000 clones, with around 86% as singletons. In the case of this clone: What it binds is unknown.

This CDR3 has 17 amino acids. J was trimmed by 1 base and V by 3 bases; bases with no gene match: 9. Looked up from germline, CDR1 is SGDLS and CDR2 is YYNGEE. Sequenced here: unstimulated CD8+ T cells sorted from spleen or lymph node cells, sampled before transplant. This receptor was identified in a human donor who was the organ donor for an intestinal transplant. This sequence joins TRBV9 and TRBJ2-3; 9 bases agree with TRBD2. The CDR3 sequence: CASSGGDSGGRTDTQYF. CDR3 in DNA: TGTGCCAGCAGCGGAGGGGATAGCGGGGGCCGCACAGATACGCAGTATTTT.